This T cell receptor (beta chain) was sequenced in a study of blood T cell repertoires in COVID-19. Study as a whole: Acute-phase and convalescent COVID-19 samples originated in the United States, Italy and Spain. Sample material is recorded as cDNA or gDNA derived from T cells, B-cell-depleted T cells, or PBMCs.

Trimming left V 3 bases short and J 1 base short, with 18 bases between. The CDR3 totals 17 residues. Looked up from germline, CDR1 is KGHSH and CDR2 is LQKENI. How the authors handled the data: Reference gene primer amplification in the assay estimated nucleated cell counts. Sequencing used immunoSEQ multiplex PCR; TCRdb keeps in-frame clones, though not all of them. That table furnishes V, J and clone size, whereas the DNA furnished D and trimming. The data show 100,000 to 150,000 clones, with around 84% seen just once and approximately 18% held by the top ten. The origin of this receptor is a woman of 80 years or more with acute or convalescent COVID-19. The chain uses TRBV18 and TRBJ1-2, with TRBD1 as a possible D gene (6 bases). The sequenced sample consisted of peripheral blood. CDR3: CASSPPPGQYNNYGYTF. The CDR3 nucleotides are TGTGCCAGCTCACCTCCCCCCGGACAGTATAATAACTATGGCTACACCTTC.